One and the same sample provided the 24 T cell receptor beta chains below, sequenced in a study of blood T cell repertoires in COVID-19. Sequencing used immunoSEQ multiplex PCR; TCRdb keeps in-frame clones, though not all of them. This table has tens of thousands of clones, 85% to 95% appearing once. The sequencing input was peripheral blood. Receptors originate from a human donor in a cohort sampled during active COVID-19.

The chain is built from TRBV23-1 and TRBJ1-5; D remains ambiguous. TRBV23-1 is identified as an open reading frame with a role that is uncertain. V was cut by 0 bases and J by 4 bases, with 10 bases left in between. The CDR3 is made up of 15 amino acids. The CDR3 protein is CASSQSWRVNQPQHF. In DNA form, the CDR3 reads TGCGCCAGCAGTCAATCATGGCGGGTAAATCAGCCCCAGCATTTT.

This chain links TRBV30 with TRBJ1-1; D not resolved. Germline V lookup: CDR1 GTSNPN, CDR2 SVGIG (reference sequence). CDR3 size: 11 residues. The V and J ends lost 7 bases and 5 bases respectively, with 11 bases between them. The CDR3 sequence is CASWAVTEAFF. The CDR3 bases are TGTGCCTCCTGGGCAGTTACTGAAGCTTTCTTT.

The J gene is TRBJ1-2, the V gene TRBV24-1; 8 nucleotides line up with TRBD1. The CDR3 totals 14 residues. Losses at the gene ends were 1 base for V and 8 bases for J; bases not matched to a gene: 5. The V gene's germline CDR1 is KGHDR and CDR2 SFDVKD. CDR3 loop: CATSDFDRGGGYTF. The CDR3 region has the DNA TGTGCCACCAGTGATTTTGACAGGGGAGGCGGCTACACCTTC.

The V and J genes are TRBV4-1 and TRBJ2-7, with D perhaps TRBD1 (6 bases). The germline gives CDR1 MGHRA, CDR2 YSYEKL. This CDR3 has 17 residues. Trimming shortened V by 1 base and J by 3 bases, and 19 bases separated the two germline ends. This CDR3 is CASSQGAGAKIYYEQYV. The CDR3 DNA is TGCGCCAGCAGCCAAGGGGCAGGGGCAAAAATTTACTACGAGCAGTACGTC.

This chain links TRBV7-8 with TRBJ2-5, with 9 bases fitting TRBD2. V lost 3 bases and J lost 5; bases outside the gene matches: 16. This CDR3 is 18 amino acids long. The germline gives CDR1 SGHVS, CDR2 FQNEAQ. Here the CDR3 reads CASSFSNLGGRAAETQYF. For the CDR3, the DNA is TGTGCCAGCAGCTTCAGTAACCTTGGCGGGAGGGCCGCGGAGACCCAGTACTTC.

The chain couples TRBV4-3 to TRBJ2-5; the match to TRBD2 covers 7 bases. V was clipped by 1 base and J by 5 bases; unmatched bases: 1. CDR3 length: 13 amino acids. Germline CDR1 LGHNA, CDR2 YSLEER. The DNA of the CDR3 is TGCGCCAGCAGCCAAGGGGGAGGGGAGACCCAGTACTTC. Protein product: CASSQGGGETQYF.

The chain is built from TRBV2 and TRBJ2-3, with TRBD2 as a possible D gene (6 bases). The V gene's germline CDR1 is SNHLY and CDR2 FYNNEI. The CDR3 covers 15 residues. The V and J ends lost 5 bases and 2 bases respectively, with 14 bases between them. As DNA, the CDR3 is TGTGCCAGCAGTCCCGGGACTGGATTCACAGATACGCAGTATTTT. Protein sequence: CASSPGTGFTDTQYF.

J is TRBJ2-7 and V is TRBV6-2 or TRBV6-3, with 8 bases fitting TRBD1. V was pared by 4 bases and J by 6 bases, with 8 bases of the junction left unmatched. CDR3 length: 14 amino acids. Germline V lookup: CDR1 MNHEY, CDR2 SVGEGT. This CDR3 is CASSSWDRTPEQYV. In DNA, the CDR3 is TGTGCCAGCAGTTCCTGGGACAGGACTCCCGAGCAGTACGTC.

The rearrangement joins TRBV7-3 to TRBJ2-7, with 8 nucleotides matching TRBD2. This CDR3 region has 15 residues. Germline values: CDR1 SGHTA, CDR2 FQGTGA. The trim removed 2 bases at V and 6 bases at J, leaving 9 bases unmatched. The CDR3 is CASSLSGLAGSEQYF. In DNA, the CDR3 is TGTGCCAGCAGCTTATCCGGCCTAGCGGGCTCCGAGCAGTACTTC.

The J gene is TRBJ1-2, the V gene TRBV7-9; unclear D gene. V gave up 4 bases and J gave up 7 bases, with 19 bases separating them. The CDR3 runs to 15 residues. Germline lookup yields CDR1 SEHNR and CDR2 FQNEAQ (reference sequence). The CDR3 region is CASSSRAERLGGYTF. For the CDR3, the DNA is TGTGCCAGCAGCTCCCGGGCGGAGCGGTTGGGTGGCTACACCTTC.

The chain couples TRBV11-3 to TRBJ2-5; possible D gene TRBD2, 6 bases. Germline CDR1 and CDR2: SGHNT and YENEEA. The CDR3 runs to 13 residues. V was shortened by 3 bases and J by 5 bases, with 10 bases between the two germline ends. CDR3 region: CASSFGGSETQYF. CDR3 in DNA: TGTGCCAGCAGCTTCGGGGGATCGGAGACCCAGTACTTC.

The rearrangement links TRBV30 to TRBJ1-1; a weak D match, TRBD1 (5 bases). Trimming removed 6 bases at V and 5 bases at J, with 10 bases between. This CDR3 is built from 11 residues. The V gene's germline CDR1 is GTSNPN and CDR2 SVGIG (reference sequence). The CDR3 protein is CACGGGTEAFF. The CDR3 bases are TGTGCCTGCGGGGGAGGGACTGAAGCTTTCTTT.

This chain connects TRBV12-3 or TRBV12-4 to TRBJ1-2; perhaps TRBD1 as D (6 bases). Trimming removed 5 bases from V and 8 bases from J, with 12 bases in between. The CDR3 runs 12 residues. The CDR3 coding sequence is TGTGCCAGCAGTCCAGGGGTGGGAGGCTACACCTTC. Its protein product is CASSPGVGGYTF.

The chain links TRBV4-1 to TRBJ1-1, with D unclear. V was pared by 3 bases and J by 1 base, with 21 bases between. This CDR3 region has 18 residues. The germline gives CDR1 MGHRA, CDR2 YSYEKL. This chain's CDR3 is CASSQGQIIYSENTEAFF. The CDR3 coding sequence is TGCGCCAGCAGCCAGGGTCAGATAATTTACAGTGAGAACACTGAAGCTTTCTTT.

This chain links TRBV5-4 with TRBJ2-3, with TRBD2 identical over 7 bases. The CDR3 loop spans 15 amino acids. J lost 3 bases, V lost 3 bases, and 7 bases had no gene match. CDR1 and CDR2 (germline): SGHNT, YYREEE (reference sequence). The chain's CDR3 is CASSWGGTVTDTQYF. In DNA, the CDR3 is TGTGCCAGCAGCTGGGGGGGGACGGTAACAGATACGCAGTATTTT. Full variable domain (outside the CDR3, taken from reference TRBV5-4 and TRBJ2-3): ETGVTQSPTHLIKTRGQQVTLRCSSQSGHNTVSWYQQALGQGPQFIFQYYREEENGRGNFPPRFSGLQFPNYSSELNVNALELDDSALYLCASSWGGTVTDTQYFGPGTRLTVL.

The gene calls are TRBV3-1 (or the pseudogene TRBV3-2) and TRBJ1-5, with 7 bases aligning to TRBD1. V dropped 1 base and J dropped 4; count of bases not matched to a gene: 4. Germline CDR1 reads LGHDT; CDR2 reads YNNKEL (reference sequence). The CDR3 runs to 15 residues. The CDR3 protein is CASSQGQGRNQPQHF. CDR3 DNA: TGTGCCAGCAGCCAAGGACAGGGACGGAATCAGCCCCAGCATTTT.

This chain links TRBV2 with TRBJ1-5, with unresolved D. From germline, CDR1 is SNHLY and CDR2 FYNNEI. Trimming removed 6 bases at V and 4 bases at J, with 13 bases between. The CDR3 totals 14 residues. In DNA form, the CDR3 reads TGTGCCAGCAGGGGAGACCTAAGAAATCAGCCCCAGCATTTT. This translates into CASRGDLRNQPQHF.

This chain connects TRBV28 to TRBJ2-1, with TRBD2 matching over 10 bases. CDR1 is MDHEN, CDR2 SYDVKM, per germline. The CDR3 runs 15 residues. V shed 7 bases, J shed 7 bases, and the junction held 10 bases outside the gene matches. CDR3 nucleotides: TGTGCCAGCACTTTCCTAGCGGGAGTGGGTAATGAGCAGTTCTTC. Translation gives CASTFLAGVGNEQFF.

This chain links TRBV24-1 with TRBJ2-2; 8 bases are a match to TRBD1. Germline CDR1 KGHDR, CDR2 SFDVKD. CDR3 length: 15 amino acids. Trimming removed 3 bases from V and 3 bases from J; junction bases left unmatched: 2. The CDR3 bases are TGTGCCACCAGTGATCCGACAGGGGACACCGGGGAGCTGTTTTTT. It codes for CATSDPTGDTGELFF.

The CDR3 DNA sequence: TGTGCCAGTACTTTCGGGACAGGGTTTTGGAAACTGTTTTTT. Its translation: CASTFGTGFWKLFF. This sequence joins TRBV19 and TRBJ1-4; the match to TRBD1 covers 9 bases. Germline assignment: CDR1 LNHDA and CDR2 SQIVND (reference sequence). The CDR3 loop spans 14 amino acids. The junction had 11 bases not matched to a gene; V was cut back by 7 bases and J by 11 bases.

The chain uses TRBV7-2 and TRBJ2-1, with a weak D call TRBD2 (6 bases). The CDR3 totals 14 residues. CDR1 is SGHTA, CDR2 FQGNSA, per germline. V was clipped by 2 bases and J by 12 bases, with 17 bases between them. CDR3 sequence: CASSLQRSGLGQFF. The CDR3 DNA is TGTGCCAGCAGCTTACAACGTAGCGGACTGGGGCAGTTCTTC. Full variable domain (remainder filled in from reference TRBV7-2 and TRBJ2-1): GAGVSQSPSNKVTEKGKDVELRCDPISGHTALYWYRQSLGQGLEFLIYFQGNSAPDKSGLPSDRFSAERTGGSVSTLTIQRTQQEDSAVYLCASSLQRSGLGQFFGPGTRLTVL.

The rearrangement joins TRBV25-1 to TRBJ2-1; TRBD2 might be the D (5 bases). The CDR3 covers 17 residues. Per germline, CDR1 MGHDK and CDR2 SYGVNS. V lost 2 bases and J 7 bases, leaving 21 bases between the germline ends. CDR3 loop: CASSEVPDWAAENEQFF. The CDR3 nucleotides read TGTGCCAGCAGTGAAGTTCCGGACTGGGCAGCGGAGAATGAGCAGTTCTTC. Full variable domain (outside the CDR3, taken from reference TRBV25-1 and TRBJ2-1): EADIYQTPRYLVIGTGKKITLECSQTMGHDKMYWYQQDPGMELHLIHYSYGVNSTEKGDLSSESTVSRIRTEHFPLTLESARPSHTSQYLCASSEVPDWAAENEQFFGPGTRLTVL.

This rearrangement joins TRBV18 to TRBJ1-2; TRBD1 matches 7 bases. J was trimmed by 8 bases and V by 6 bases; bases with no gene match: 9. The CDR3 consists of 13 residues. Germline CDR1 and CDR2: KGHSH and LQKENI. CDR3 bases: TGTGCCAGCTCCCCCATCAGGGGGGAGGGCTACACCTTC. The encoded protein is CASSPIRGEGYTF.

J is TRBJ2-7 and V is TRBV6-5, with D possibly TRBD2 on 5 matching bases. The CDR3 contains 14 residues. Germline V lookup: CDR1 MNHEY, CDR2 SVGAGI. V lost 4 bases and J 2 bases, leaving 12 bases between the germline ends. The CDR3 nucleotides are TGTGCCAGCAGTTTCGCGTTCGGGACCTACGAGCAGTACTTC. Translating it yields CASSFAFGTYEQYF.